This TCR beta chain derives from a study of long-term antiretroviral therapy in people with HIV. The libraries were made with immunoSEQ v3.0 at survey level. TCRdb's copy holds only in-frame clones and misses some; the assay was immunoSEQ multiplex PCR. This sample carries roughly 32,000 clones, 95% to 98% of them seen once, and the ten largest clones take 1.9%. Germline V gene lookup returns CDR1 MNHEY and CDR2 SMNVEV (reference sequence). V gave up 2 bases and J gave up 2 bases; unmatched junction bases: 5. This CDR3 region has 16 residues. This clone was observed a few times. This specimen was unsorted PBMCs, taken 7.6 years after starting antiretroviral therapy. The gene calls are TRBV27 and TRBJ2-7; 11 bases match TRBD2. The TCR originated in a man under 40 with HIV. The CDR3 DNA reads as TGTGCCAGCAGTTTAATTAGCGGGAGGGGTACCTACGAGCAGTACTTC. Protein: CASSLISGRGTYEQYF.